A selection of T cell receptor beta chains follows, all from one sample in a study of blood T cell repertoires in COVID-19. Here immunoSEQ multiplex PCR was the method, and the copy in TCRdb shows in-frame clones only, minus some. The top ten hold about 10% of the sample, which has roughly 100,000 clones, 84% seen once. Sequencing was performed on peripheral blood. The origin of the receptors is a man in his forties with active or convalescent COVID-19. The CDR3 runs from the conserved cysteine through the conserved F or W. A D gene is named only where the DNA matches it firmly. Clone sizes are given selectively: once, few, many, or a class where the clone is expanded.

V: TRBV6-1
size: .
J: TRBJ2-5
D: TRBD2
DNA: TGTGCCAGCAGTGAAGGCGGGGGGCTGGAGACCCAGTACTTC
CDR3: CASSEGGGLETQYF

V: TRBV7-9
size: .
J: TRBJ2-7
D: .
DNA: TGTGCCAGCAGCTTCGCAGAATCCTACGAGCAGTACTTC
CDR3: CASSFAESYEQYF

V: TRBV6-5
size: .
J: TRBJ1-1
D: TRBD1
DNA: TGTGCCAGCAGTTACTCAGGGGGCGGGGTCGTTGAAGCTTTCTTT
CDR3: CASSYSGGGVVEAFF

V: TRBV4-3
size: few
J: TRBJ2-2
D: .
DNA: TGCGCCAGCAGCCAAGATCGGTACGGGGAGCTGTTTTTT
CDR3: CASSQDRYGELFF

V: TRBV9
size: .
J: TRBJ1-4
D: TRBD1
DNA: TGTGCCAGCAGCGTAGGCGGGACAGGGCAGGAAAAACTGTTTTTT
CDR3: CASSVGGTGQEKLFF

V: TRBV3-1/TRBV3-2
size: .
J: TRBJ2-2
D: .
DNA: TGTGCCAGCAGCCGACATGACGCGTACACCGGGGAGCTGTTTTTT
CDR3: CASSRHDAYTGELFF

V: TRBV5-1
size: .
J: TRBJ2-3
D: TRBD2
DNA: TGCGCCAGCAGCTTGGGGGGACTACCGGGAGATACGCAGTATTTT
CDR3: CASSLGGLPGDTQYF

V: TRBV7-9
size: .
J: TRBJ1-2
D: .
DNA: TGTGCCAGCAGTCATCTCACTCAAGCAGGGATAGACTATGGCTACACCTTC
CDR3: CASSHLTQAGIDYGYTF

V: TRBV18
size: .
J: TRBJ2-2
D: .
DNA: TGTGCCAGCTCACCTAACACCGGGTTACGGACCGGGGAGCTGTTTTTT
CDR3: CASSPNTGLRTGELFF

V: TRBV6-5
size: once
J: TRBJ1-6
D: .
DNA: TGTGCCAGCAGTTCAGGGGTTAATTCACCCCTCCACTTT
CDR3: CASSSGVNSPLHF

V: TRBV10-3
size: .
J: TRBJ2-1
D: TRBD2
DNA: TGTGCCATCGGCGGGGGGGCGGGGAATGAGCAGTTCTTC
CDR3: CAIGGGAGNEQFF

V: TRBV7-9
size: .
J: TRBJ2-1
D: .
DNA: TGTGCCAGCAGCTTAAGTAGGGACTCAAACGGCAATGAGCAGTTCTTC
CDR3: CASSLSRDSNGNEQFF

V: TRBV5-1
size: .
J: TRBJ1-1
D: .
DNA: TGCGCCAGCAGCTTCCGGCAGGGCACCGAAGCTTTCTTT
CDR3: CASSFRQGTEAFF

V: TRBV12-3/TRBV12-4
size: .
J: TRBJ1-1
D: .
DNA: TGTGCCAGCAGTTTAATCGGGGGGACTGAAGCTTTCTTT
CDR3: CASSLIGGTEAFF

V: TRBV9
size: .
J: TRBJ2-7
D: .
DNA: TGTGCCAGCAGCGTAGGGCCTGGAGGCTCCTACGAGCAGTACTTC
CDR3: CASSVGPGGSYEQYF

V: TRBV7-2
size: .
J: TRBJ2-3
D: .
DNA: TGTGCCAGCAGCTTTTACCTGAGGGATACGCAGTATTTT
CDR3: CASSFYLRDTQYF

V: TRBV5-1
size: .
J: TRBJ2-5
D: .
DNA: TGCGCCAGCAGCCCCAGACGCGGGGGCACGGTCCAAGAGACCCAGTACTTC
CDR3: CASSPRRGGTVQETQYF

V: TRBV5-6
size: .
J: TRBJ1-2
D: .
DNA: TGTGCCAGCAGCTACGACAGGAGCTACTATGGCTACACCTTC
CDR3: CASSYDRSYYGYTF

V: TRBV10-1
size: .
J: TRBJ2-6
D: TRBD1
DNA: TGCGCCGGCCAAACCTGGACAGGGGATTACGGGGCCAACGTCCTGACTTTC
CDR3: CAGQTWTGDYGANVLTF

V: TRBV12-5
size: .
J: TRBJ1-5
D: TRBD1
DNA: TGTGCTAGTGGTTTGGTGCCGGGACAGGCCCGGCATTTT
CDR3: CASGLVPGQARHF

V: TRBV2
size: few
J: TRBJ1-6
D: .
DNA: TGTGCCAGCAGTGAAAGTTCAAGGGGACTTAATTCACCCCTCCACTTT
CDR3: CASSESSRGLNSPLHF

V: TRBV4-3
size: .
J: TRBJ2-7
D: .
DNA: TGCGCCAGCAGCCAAGCCCTACTCACCCCCCCGCAGCAGTACTTC
CDR3: CASSQALLTPPQQYF

V: TRBV7-9
size: .
J: TRBJ2-7
D: .
DNA: TGTGCCAGCAGCCCGCATGATTTGAGCGAGCAGTACTTC
CDR3: CASSPHDLSEQYF

V: TRBV18
size: .
J: TRBJ2-5
D: TRBD1
DNA: TGTGCCAGCTCACCACCCAAAACCCGACAGGGGGGAGAGACCCAGTACTTC
CDR3: CASSPPKTRQGGETQYF

V: TRBV15
size: .
J: TRBJ2-5
D: .
DNA: TGTGCCACCAGCAGTAGTACAGGGTTGGGGGAGACCCAGTACTTC
CDR3: CATSSSTGLGETQYF

V: TRBV10-3
size: .
J: TRBJ1-2
D: TRBD1
DNA: TGTGCCATCAGTGACCAAGGACAGGCTAACTATGGCTACACCTTC
CDR3: CAISDQGQANYGYTF

V: TRBV19
size: .
J: TRBJ2-1
D: .
DNA: TGTGCCAGTAGTACCCTCTCCACGAGCTCCTACAATGAGCAGTTCTTC
CDR3: CASSTLSTSSYNEQFF

V: TRBV11-3
size: .
J: TRBJ2-1
D: .
DNA: TGTGCCAGCGATAACGCAGGGGACCGGACAACCCACAATGAGCAGTTCTTC
CDR3: CASDNAGDRTTHNEQFF

V: TRBV10-3
size: .
J: TRBJ1-3
D: TRBD1
DNA: TGTGCCATCAGTGAGTCGAGAGGGACAGGGGGTTCTGGAAACACCATATATTTT
CDR3: CAISESRGTGGSGNTIYF

V: TRBV2
size: .
J: TRBJ2-1
D: TRBD2
DNA: TGTGCCAGCAGTCGAACTAGCGGGTGGGGGAATGAGCAGTTCTTC
CDR3: CASSRTSGWGNEQFF

V: TRBV5-4
size: .
J: TRBJ2-5
D: TRBD2
DNA: TGTGCCTTCTCCCGGCTAGCGGGGGGCGGGGGCCAAGAGACCCAGTACTTC
CDR3: CAFSRLAGGGGQETQYF

V: TRBV3-1/TRBV3-2
size: few
J: TRBJ2-2
D: TRBD1
DNA: TGTGCCAGCAGCCTACAGGGGGCGGACGGGGAGCTGTTTTTT
CDR3: CASSLQGADGELFF

V: TRBV28
size: .
J: TRBJ2-1
D: .
DNA: TGTGCCAGCAGTTCTGACGGCGGCTCCTACAATGAGCAGTTCTTC
CDR3: CASSSDGGSYNEQFF

V: TRBV9
size: .
J: TRBJ2-6
D: TRBD1
DNA: TGTGCCAGCAGCTTCCGGGACAGGGCTGTTGGGGCCAACGTCCTGACTTTC
CDR3: CASSFRDRAVGANVLTF

V: TRBV4-3
size: .
J: TRBJ1-3
D: .
DNA: TGCGCCAGCAGTCTAAACCCAGGGACTGGAAACACCATATATTTT
CDR3: CASSLNPGTGNTIYF

V: TRBV5-1
size: few
J: TRBJ1-2
D: .
DNA: TGCGCCAGCAGCTTGAGGGGGTCTTTTGGCTACACCTTC
CDR3: CASSLRGSFGYTF

V: TRBV4-3
size: .
J: TRBJ2-1
D: TRBD1
DNA: TGCGCCAGCAGCCGAGGACAGGGAGTTGACTACAATGAGCAGTTCTTC
CDR3: CASSRGQGVDYNEQFF

V: TRBV9
size: .
J: TRBJ2-1
D: .
DNA: TGTGCCAGCAGCGTAGCGGCGGGACAGTACAATGAGCAGTTCTTC
CDR3: CASSVAAGQYNEQFF

V: TRBV9
size: .
J: TRBJ2-7
D: TRBD2
DNA: TGTGCCAGCAGCGTAGATACTAGCGGGGGGGCCTACGAGCAGTACTTC
CDR3: CASSVDTSGGAYEQYF

V: TRBV20-1
size: few
J: TRBJ2-5
D: TRBD2
DNA: TGCAGTGCTAGTAGCGGGGGGGCCCTAGGGACCCAGTACTTC
CDR3: CSASSGGALGTQYF

V: TRBV5-1
size: few
J: TRBJ2-1
D: .
DNA: TGCGCCAGCAGCGAACAGGGAAGTGAGCAGTTCTTC
CDR3: CASSEQGSEQFF

V: TRBV9
size: .
J: TRBJ2-1
D: .
DNA: TGTGCCAGCACCATCACGGGGGATTCGGTCGGGGGACAGTTCTTC
CDR3: CASTITGDSVGGQFF

V: TRBV5-4
size: few
J: TRBJ1-1
D: .
DNA: TGTGCCAGCAGCTTACCAGGGCCACCTTCTAACACTGAAGCTTTCTTT
CDR3: CASSLPGPPSNTEAFF

V: TRBV18
size: .
J: TRBJ2-1
D: TRBD1
DNA: TGTGCCAGCTCACCGACAGGGGCATACGAGCAGTTCTTC
CDR3: CASSPTGAYEQFF

V: TRBV6-5
size: .
J: TRBJ1-2
D: .
DNA: TGTGCCAGCAGTTTGACAGCTAACTATGGCTACACCTTC
CDR3: CASSLTANYGYTF

V: TRBV5-1
size: .
J: TRBJ1-1
D: .
DNA: TGCGCCAGCAGCTTGGAGGCACGGGGGTACACTGAAGCTTTCTTT
CDR3: CASSLEARGYTEAFF

V: TRBV6-6
size: .
J: TRBJ2-7
D: TRBD1
DNA: TGTGCCAGCAGACAGGGGCGTACCTACGAGCAGTACTTC
CDR3: CASRQGRTYEQYF

V: TRBV6-6
size: few
J: TRBJ2-7
D: TRBD1
DNA: TGTGCCAGCAGTTACAGGGACAGGGGCGGCGAGCAGTACTTC
CDR3: CASSYRDRGGEQYF